This T cell receptor (beta chain) was recovered during a study of T cell repertoires in cytomegalovirus infection. Study-wide context: Well-studied HLA-B-restricted CMV epitopes were used in the study alongside recently identified HLA-C-restricted ones. Public signatures in TCR beta pointed to CMV infection and matching HLA type. Overall study findings and caveats: HLA-C-restricted CMV-specific TCR beta clonotypes prevailed in the ex vivo response.

TCRdb reanalysed the reads using MiXCR and keeps one entry per CDR3 protein. This table has under 850,000 distinct CDR3 sequences, 30% to 35% appearing once. Looked up from germline, CDR1 is MNHEY and CDR2 is SVGAGI. V lost 0 bases, J lost 3 bases, and 3 bases stayed unmatched. The CDR3 runs to 15 residues. Points on this clonotype: The antigen is unknown.

Source: cultured PBMCs, taken from culture after CMV antigen stimulation. This chain connects TRBV6-5 to TRBJ2-3, with TRBD2 matching over 7 bases. This sequence was found in a human donor in good health (CMV status not recorded). Some clones in this sample may be carry-over from other donors' samples. CDR3 coding DNA: TGTGCCAGCAGTTACTCGGGCGGGAGAACAGATACGCAGTATTTT. This sequence encodes CASSYSGGRTDTQYF.